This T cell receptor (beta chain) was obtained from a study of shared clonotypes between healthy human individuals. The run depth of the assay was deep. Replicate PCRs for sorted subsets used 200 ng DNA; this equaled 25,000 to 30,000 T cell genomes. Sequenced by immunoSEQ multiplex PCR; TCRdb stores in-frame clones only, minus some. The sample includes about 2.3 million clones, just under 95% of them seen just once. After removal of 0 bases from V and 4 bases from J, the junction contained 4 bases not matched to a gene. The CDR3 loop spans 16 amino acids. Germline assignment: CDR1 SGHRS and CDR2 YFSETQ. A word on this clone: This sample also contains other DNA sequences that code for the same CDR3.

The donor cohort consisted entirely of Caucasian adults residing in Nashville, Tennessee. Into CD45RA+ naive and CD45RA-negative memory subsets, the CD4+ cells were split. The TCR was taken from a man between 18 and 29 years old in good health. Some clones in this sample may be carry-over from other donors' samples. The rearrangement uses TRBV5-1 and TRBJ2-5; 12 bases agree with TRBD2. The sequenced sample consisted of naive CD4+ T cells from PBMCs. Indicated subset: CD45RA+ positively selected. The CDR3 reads CASSLVGTSGSETQYF. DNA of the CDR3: TGCGCCAGCAGCTTGGTCGGGACTAGCGGGTCAGAGACCCAGTACTTC. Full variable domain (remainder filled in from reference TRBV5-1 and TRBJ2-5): KAGVTQTPRYLIKTRGQQVTLSCSPISGHRSVSWYQQTPGQGLQFLFEYFSETQRNKGNFPGRFSGRQFSNSRSEMNVSTLELGDSALYLCASSLVGTSGSETQYFGPGTRLLVL.